This T cell receptor (beta chain) appears in the sequencing data of a study of response to subunit inactivated influenza vaccine. Study-wide results and caveats: Authors proposed each seasonal influenza vaccination draws in few new T cells.

Germline loops: CDR1 MNHNS, CDR2 SASEGT. The CDR3 is made up of 14 amino acids. Trimming removed 3 bases from V and 5 bases from J, with 11 bases in between. The sample holds a few counts of this clonotype. Its specificity is unknown. TCRdb itself ran the RT-PCR reads through MiXCR, one entry per CDR3 protein. In the table there are hundreds of thousands of distinct CDR3 sequences, about 25% of which are singletons. This specimen was CD4+ T cells sorted from PBMCs, taken 4 to 6 days after vaccination. The clonotype was recovered from a man between 45 and 60 years old who received an inactivated influenza vaccine. The rearrangement joins TRBV6-1 to TRBJ1-5, with D possibly matching TRBD1 (6 bases). The CDR3, as DNA: TGTGCCAGCAGTGAGGGGGGGCGAGATCAGCCCCAGCATTTT. It yields the protein CASSEGGRDQPQHF.